A selection of T cell receptor beta chains follows, all from one sample in a study of T cell repertoires in ileal Crohn's disease. Clones were read by immunoSEQ multiplex PCR, and TCRdb kept only the in-frame ones, dropping some. The table lists about 17,000 clones, over 80% of them singletons, with about a tenth in the top ten. Input material: ileal tissue. The source of these receptors is an adult with Crohn's disease. Each CDR3 is given without its conserved first and last residue. D genes are given only for firm matches.

v_gene: TRBV6-6; d_gene: NA; CDR3aa: ASSFMETQY
v_gene: TRBV19; d_gene: NA; CDR3aa: ATFGYGYT
v_gene: TRBV19; d_gene: TRBD1; CDR3aa: ASSIAGDRGYEQY
v_gene: TRBV21-1; d_gene: NA; CDR3aa: ASSKGNSGLAGVNTGELF
v_gene: TRBV2; d_gene: NA; CDR3aa: ASSEVPDISYEQY
v_gene: TRBV30; d_gene: NA; CDR3aa: AWTPRQARAYNSPLH
v_gene: TRBV10-3; d_gene: NA; CDR3aa: ATRTEYQETQY
v_gene: TRBV4-3; d_gene: TRBD2; CDR3aa: ASSKGVGGSTDTQY
v_gene: TRBV9; d_gene: NA; CDR3aa: ASSGTRPNPNYGYT
v_gene: TRBV6-1; d_gene: NA; CDR3aa: ASSNHFGAF
v_gene: TRBV5-8; d_gene: NA; CDR3aa: ATSRYQNTGELF
v_gene: TRBV27; d_gene: TRBD2; CDR3aa: ATLAARGDTQY
v_gene: TRBV2; d_gene: TRBD1; CDR3aa: ASRPSKTGSTEAF
v_gene: TRBV6-5; d_gene: NA; CDR3aa: ASSTPHRAGDEQY
v_gene: TRBV19; d_gene: TRBD2; CDR3aa: ASSIWLAGDYNEQF
v_gene: TRBV10-2; d_gene: NA; CDR3aa: ASSTGKAPSAF
v_gene: TRBV7-9; d_gene: NA; CDR3aa: ASSGDGSYNEQF
v_gene: TRBV19; d_gene: TRBD1; CDR3aa: ASSSQGASGNTIY
v_gene: TRBV9; d_gene: NA; CDR3aa: ASSVGSEETQY
v_gene: TRBV6-6; d_gene: NA; CDR3aa: AALKEGDTDTQY
v_gene: TRBV11-2; d_gene: NA; CDR3aa: ASSSPRVLHEQY
v_gene: TRBV4-2; d_gene: NA; CDR3aa: ASSQEALRGEQY
v_gene: TRBV27; d_gene: NA; CDR3aa: ASMTVSGTGELF
v_gene: TRBV5-1; d_gene: TRBD1; CDR3aa: ASGTGGSGEAF
v_gene: TRBV2; d_gene: NA; CDR3aa: ASRYTDTQY
v_gene: TRBV10-2; d_gene: NA; CDR3aa: ASTGSSNYGYT